This T cell receptor (beta chain) was captured in a study of T cells expressing NK-cell markers. Whole-study results and caveats: CD8+ T cells in over 5 donors included dominant NKG2C+ clonotypes at roughly 1.0-7.5%. These same clonotypes (in several donors) also led the CD3+CD56-NKG2C+ fraction.

On this clonotype: Its antigen remains unidentified.

The CDR3 totals 13 residues. The germline CDR1 and CDR2 sequences are MDHEN and SYDVKM. cDNA encoding TCR beta was synthesized via 5'RACE template switching incorporating UMIs. For each CDR3 protein, TCRdb gives one entry from its re-call of the 5' RACE reads, without DNA. Its clone listing holds about 450,000 distinct CDR3 sequences. The clonotype was recovered from a woman aged 18 to 75 in good health. The rearrangement uses TRBV28 and TRBJ2-7. The sample taken for sequencing was blood T cells: a sorted CD56 or NKG2C T cell subset, CD4+ or CD8+ T cells, or bulk PBMC T cells (not recorded which). CDR3 loop: CASSLATSYEQYF.